The present entry profiles one T cell receptor beta chain with its context. Its antigen is currently not known. No much larger clone is present one base from it, and per-base qualities are unavailable. Whole blood was collected in K2EDTA tubes by collaborating institutions according to the institutions' own protocols. For TCRbeta analysis, collaborators shipped samples as frozen whole blood, isolated PBMCs, or DNA extracted from either of those sample types. These data are taken from a study of blood T cell repertoires in COVID-19 (TCRdb year 2020). Context from the whole study: The collaborator samples originated in the United States, Italy and Spain and spanned the acute and convalescent phases of COVID-19. Samples came from the ongoing ImmuneRACE study (first 160 participants) plus 1,254 subjects from 6 global collaborators. Where available, HLA class I and class II types were obtained from metadata supplied by the sample provider rather than from assay-based typing. The material from the prospective study consisted of cDNA or gDNA derived from T cells, B-cell-depleted T cells, or PBMCs. The repertoires were made available in a free public database intended to serve as a resource for research on the immune response to SARS-CoV-2. A de-identified subject ID, COVID-19 status, age in years and sex were almost always included in the sample metadata. Deeply sampled blood TCRbeta repertoires from subjects exposed to, actively infected with, or recovered from COVID-19 were included in the dataset.

The immunoSEQ Assay, a bias-controlled multiplex PCR, was used to amplify TCRbeta CDR3 regions from genomic DNA. As for how the authors treated the data: Within the assay, amplification of reference gene primers was used to estimate how many nucleated cells each sample contained. Sequence reads were collapsed and filtered to measure the absolute abundance of every unique TCRbeta CDR3 rearrangement. Productive Simpson clonality was computed per sample as the square root of Simpson's diversity index over productive rearrangements. TCRdb carries this immuneACCESS record with in-frame sequences only. Its versions omit some clonotypes, under half of them owing to an unresolved V gene in the studies checked, with the rest unexplained. V and J calls and clone size follow that table, whereas D and trimming were derived from the DNA. Within this sample are tens of thousands of clones, with 82% of them counted one time only. The ten largest clones represent about 16% of the sample.

Broad study findings and their caveats: The amount of clinical and demographic metadata varied by source and participant and was provided uncurated.

The CDR3 contains 17 residues, cysteine and phenylalanine counted. The sequence is cut down to CDR3 DNA, 51 bases in frame from base 1. The germline V gene yields MNHEY for CDR1 and SVGEGT for CDR2. The V end gives up 5 bases and the J end 5 bases, leaving 16 bases in the junction not matched to a gene. Material: peripheral blood. This chain is built from TRBV6-2 or TRBV6-3 and TRBJ2-5; 8 junctional bases match TRBD1. This TCR came from an elderly man with active COVID-19. The DNA sequence is as follows: TGTGCCAGCAGTAGACAAACCTCAGGGGGCGCGCGGGAGACCCAGTACTTC. This encodes CASSRQTSGGARETQYF.